This record looks at one T cell receptor beta chain sequence and its context. The germline gives CDR1 SGDLS, CDR2 YYNGEE. This CDR3 contains 17 residues. With 3 bases clipped from V and 0 bases from J, the junction kept 10 bases outside the gene matches. This specimen comes from a study of blood T cell repertoires in COVID-19. TCRdb's table, derived via immunoSEQ multiplex PCR, lists solely in-frame clones and lacks some. The data hold over 15,000 clones, with just under 95% observed a single time. The specimen sequenced was peripheral blood. The TCR comes from a human donor in a cohort sampled during active COVID-19. This chain uses TRBV9 with TRBJ2-3, with TRBD1 matching over 7 bases. In DNA form, the CDR3 reads TGTGCCAGCAGCGAGTACAGGGGCGGTTTAAGCACAGATACGCAGTATTTT. This translates into CASSEYRGGLSTDTQYF.